The clone carrying this T cell receptor (beta chain) was detected a few times. The data derive from a study of identical twins. TCRdb passed the 5' RACE reads through MiXCR, listing each CDR3 protein once. The table shows hundreds of thousands of distinct CDR3 sequences, with 21% occurring only once. Germline CDR1 and CDR2: SGHAT and FQNNGV. Trimming at V came to 5 bases and at J to 0 bases, leaving 9 bases not matched to a gene. The length of the CDR3 is 16 residues. The sample was also linked to a second study, of T cells expressing NK-cell markers.

The sequence was collected from a woman aged 18-30 years in good health. The chain joins TRBV11-2 to TRBJ2-7, with 8 nucleotides matching TRBD2. The sample was PBMCs. CDR3 protein: CASSQTGREASYEQYF. CDR3 nucleotide sequence: TGTGCCAGCAGCCAGACGGGGCGGGAGGCCTCCTACGAGCAGTACTTC.